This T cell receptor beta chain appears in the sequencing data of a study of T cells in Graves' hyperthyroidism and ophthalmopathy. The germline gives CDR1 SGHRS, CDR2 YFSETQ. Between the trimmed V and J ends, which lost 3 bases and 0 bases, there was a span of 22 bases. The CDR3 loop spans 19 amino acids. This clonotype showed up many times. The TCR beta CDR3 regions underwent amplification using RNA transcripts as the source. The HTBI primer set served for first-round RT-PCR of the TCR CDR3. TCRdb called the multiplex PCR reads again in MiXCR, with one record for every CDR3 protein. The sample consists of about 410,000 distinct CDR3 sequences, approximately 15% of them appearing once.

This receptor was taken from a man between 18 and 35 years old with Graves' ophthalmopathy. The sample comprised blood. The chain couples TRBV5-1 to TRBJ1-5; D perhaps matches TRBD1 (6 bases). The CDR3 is CASSWSSPPGGFSNQPQHF. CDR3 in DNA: TGCGCCAGCAGCTGGTCGTCCCCCCCTGGGGGCTTTAGCAATCAGCCCCAGCATTTT. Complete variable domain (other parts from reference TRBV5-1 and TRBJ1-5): KAGVTQTPRYLIKTRGQQVTLSCSPISGHRSVSWYQQTPGQGLQFLFEYFSETQRNKGNFPGRFSGRQFSNSRSEMNVSTLELGDSALYLCASSWSSPPGGFSNQPQHFGDGTRLSIL.